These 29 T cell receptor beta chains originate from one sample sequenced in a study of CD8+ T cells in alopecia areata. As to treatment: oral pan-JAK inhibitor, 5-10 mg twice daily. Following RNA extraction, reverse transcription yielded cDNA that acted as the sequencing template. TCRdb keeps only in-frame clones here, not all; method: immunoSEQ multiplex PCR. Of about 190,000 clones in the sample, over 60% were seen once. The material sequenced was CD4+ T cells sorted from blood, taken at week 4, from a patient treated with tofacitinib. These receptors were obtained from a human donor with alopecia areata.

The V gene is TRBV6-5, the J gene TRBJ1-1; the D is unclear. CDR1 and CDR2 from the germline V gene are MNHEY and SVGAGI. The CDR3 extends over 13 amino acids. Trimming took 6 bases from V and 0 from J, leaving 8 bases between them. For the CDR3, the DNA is TGTGCCAGCAGGATCTCTCTGAACACTGAAGCTTTCTTT. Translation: CASRISLNTEAFF.

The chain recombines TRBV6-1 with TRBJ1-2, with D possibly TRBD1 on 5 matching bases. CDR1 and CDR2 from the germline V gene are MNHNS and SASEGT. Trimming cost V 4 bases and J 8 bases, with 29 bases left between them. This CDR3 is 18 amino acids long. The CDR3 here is CASSANPRGLIGGRGYTF. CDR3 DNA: TGTGCCAGCAGTGCTAATCCAAGGGGCCTTATTGGGGGGAGGGGCTACACCTTC.

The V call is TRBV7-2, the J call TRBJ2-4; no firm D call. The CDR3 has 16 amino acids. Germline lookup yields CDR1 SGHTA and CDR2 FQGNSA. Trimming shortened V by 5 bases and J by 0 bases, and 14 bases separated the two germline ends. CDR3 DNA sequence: TGTGCCAGCAGCACCTTGGGATGGCTAGCCAAAAACATTCAGTACTTC. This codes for CASSTLGWLAKNIQYF.

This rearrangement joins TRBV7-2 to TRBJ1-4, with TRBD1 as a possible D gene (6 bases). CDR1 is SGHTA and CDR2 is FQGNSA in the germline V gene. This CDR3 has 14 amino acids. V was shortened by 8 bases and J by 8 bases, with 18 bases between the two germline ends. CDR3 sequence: CASGRPGEGEKLFF. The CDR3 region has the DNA TGTGCCAGCGGACGTCCAGGGGAAGGCGAAAAACTGTTTTTT. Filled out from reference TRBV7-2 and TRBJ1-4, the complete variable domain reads GAGVSQSPSNKVTEKGKDVELRCDPISGHTALYWYRQSLGQGLEFLIYFQGNSAPDKSGLPSDRFSAERTGGSVSTLTIQRTQQEDSAVYLCASGRPGEGEKLFFGSGTQLSVL.

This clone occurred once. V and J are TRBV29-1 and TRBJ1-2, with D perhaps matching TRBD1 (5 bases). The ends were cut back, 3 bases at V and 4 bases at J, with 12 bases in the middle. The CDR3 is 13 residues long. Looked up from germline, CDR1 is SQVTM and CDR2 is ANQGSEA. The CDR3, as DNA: TGCAGCGTTGACGCAGGGTTGAGCTATGGCTACACCTTC. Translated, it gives CSVDAGLSYGYTF. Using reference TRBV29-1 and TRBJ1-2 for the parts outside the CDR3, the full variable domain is SAVISQKPSRDICQRGTSLTIQCQVDSQVTMMFWYRQQPGQSLTLIATANQGSEATYESGFVIDKFPISRPNLTFSTLTVSNMSPEDSSIYLCSVDAGLSYGYTFGSGTRLTVV.

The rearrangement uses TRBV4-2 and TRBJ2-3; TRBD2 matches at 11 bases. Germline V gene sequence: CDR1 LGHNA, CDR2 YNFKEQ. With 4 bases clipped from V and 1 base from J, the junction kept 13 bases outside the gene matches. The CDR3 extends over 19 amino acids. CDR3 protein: CASSLRGSGGAVGTDTQYF. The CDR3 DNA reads TGTGCCAGCAGCCTCAGGGGTAGCGGGGGGGCCGTGGGCACAGATACGCAGTATTTT.

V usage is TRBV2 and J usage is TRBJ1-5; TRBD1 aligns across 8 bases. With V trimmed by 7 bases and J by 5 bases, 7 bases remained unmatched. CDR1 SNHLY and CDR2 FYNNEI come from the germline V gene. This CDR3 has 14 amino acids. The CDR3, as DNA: TGTGCCAGCAATCCGGACAGGGAGGATCAGCCCCAGCATTTT. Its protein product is CASNPDREDQPQHF.

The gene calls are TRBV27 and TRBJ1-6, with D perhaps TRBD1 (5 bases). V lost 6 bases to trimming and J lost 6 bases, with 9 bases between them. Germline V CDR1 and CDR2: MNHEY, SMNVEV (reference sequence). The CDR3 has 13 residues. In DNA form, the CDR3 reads TGTGCCAGCAGCTACCAGGGTAATTCACCCCTCCACTTT. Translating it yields CASSYQGNSPLHF.

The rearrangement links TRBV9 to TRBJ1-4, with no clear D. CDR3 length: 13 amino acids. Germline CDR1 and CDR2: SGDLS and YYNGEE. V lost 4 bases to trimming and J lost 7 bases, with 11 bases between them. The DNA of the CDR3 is TGTGCCAGCAGCTCCTCCCGGGGTGAAAAACTGTTTTTT. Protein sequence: CASSSSRGEKLFF. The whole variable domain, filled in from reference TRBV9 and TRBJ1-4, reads DSGVTQTPKHLITATGQRVTLRCSPRSGDLSVYWYQQSLDQGLQFLIQYYNGEERAKGNILERFSAQQFPDLHSELNLSSLELGDSALYFCASSSSRGEKLFFGSGTQLSVL.

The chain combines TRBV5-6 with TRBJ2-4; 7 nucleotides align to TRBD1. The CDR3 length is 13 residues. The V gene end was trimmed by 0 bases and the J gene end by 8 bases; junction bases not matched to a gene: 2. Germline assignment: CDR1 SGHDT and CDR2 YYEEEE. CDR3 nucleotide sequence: TGTGCCAGCAGCTTGGAGGGGACAGACATTCAGTACTTC. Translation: CASSLEGTDIQYF.

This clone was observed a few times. The CDR3 DNA reads as TGCGCCAGCAGCCAAGTACCGGGACAGGGAAGTTTTTTCTTT. Amino acids: CASSQVPGQGSFFF. This sequence joins TRBV4-3 and TRBJ1-1; 9 bases match TRBD1. With 1 base clipped from V and 13 bases from J, the junction kept 10 bases outside the gene matches. Germline CDR1 and CDR2: LGHNA and YSLEER. This CDR3 has 14 amino acids.

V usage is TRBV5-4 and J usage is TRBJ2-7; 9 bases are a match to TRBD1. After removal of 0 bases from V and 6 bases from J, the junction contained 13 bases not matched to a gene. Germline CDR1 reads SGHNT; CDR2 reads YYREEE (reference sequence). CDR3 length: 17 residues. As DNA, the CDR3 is TGTGCCAGCAGCTTGGGGGGGGGACAGGGTATAAAGGTCGAGCAGTACTTC. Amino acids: CASSLGGGQGIKVEQYF.

For the CDR3, the DNA is TGTGCCAGCAGCGCGGACGTTAACTATGGCTACACCTTC. Residues: CASSADVNYGYTF. This sequence joins TRBV7-9 and TRBJ1-2, with unresolved D. V was trimmed by 5 bases and J by 1 base, leaving 8 bases between them. The CDR3 runs 13 residues. The germline V gene has CDR1 SEHNR and CDR2 FQNEAQ (reference sequence).

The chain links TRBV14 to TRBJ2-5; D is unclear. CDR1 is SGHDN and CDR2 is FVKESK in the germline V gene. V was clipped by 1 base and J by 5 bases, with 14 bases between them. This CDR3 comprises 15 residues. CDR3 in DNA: TGTGCCAGCAGCCAAGTTTGGCCAGATTGGGAGACCCAGTACTTC. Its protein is CASSQVWPDWETQYF.

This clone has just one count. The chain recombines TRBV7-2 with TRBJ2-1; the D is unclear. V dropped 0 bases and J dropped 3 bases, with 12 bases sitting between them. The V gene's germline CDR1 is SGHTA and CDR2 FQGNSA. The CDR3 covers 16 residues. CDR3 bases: TGTGCCAGCAGCTTAGCGAGCCTCCGAGGCTACAATGAGCAGTTCTTC. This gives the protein CASSLASLRGYNEQFF. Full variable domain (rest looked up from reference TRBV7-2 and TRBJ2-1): GAGVSQSPSNKVTEKGKDVELRCDPISGHTALYWYRQSLGQGLEFLIYFQGNSAPDKSGLPSDRFSAERTGGSVSTLTIQRTQQEDSAVYLCASSLASLRGYNEQFFGPGTRLTVL.

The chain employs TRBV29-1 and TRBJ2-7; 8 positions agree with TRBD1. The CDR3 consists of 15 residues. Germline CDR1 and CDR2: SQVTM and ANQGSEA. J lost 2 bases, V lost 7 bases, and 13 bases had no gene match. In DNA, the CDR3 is TGCAGCGCAAGACAGGGGCCAAGCCCCACCTACGAGCAGTACTTC. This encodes CSARQGPSPTYEQYF.

The CDR3: CASSPHRPRDTQYF. CDR3 DNA: TGTGCCAGCAGTCCCCACCGTCCTCGGGATACGCAGTATTTT. This chain connects TRBV6-5 to TRBJ2-3; no firm D call. The V gene's germline CDR1 is MNHEY and CDR2 SVGAGI. The CDR3 has 14 residues. Deletions cut 5 bases from V and 6 bases from J, with 15 bases between.

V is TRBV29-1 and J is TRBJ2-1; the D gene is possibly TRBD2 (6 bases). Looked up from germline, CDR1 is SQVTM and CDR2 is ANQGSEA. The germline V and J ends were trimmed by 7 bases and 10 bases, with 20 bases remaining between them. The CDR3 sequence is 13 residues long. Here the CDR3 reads CSAPARLSGEQFF. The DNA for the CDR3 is TGCAGCGCCCCGGCACGGCTCAGCGGGGAGCAGTTCTTC.

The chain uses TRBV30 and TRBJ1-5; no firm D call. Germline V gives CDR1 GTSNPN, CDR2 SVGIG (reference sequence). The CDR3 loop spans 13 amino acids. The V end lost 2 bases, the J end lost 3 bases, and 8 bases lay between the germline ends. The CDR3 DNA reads TGTGCCTGGAGTCTGAGGTTCAATCAGCCCCAGCATTTT. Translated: CAWSLRFNQPQHF.

CDR3 in amino acids: CASSLGTAGNMNTEAFF. The CDR3 DNA reads TGTGCCAGCAGCTTAGGAACAGCTGGAAACATGAACACTGAAGCTTTCTTT. This chain links TRBV5-5 with TRBJ1-1; D not resolved. Per the germline V gene, CDR1 is SGHKS and CDR2 is YYEKEE (reference sequence). Trimming pared 2 bases from V and 0 bases from J, leaving 17 bases between. The CDR3 totals 17 residues.

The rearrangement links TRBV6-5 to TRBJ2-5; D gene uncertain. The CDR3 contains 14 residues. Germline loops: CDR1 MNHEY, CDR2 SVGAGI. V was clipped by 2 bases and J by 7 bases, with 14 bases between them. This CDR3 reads CASSYDGPPVTQYF. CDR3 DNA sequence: TGTGCCAGCAGTTACGACGGGCCCCCGGTGACCCAGTACTTC.

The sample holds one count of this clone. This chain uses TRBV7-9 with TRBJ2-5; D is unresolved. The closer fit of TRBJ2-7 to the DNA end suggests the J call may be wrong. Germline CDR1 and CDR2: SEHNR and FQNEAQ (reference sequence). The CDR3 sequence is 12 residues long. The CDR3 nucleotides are TGTGCCAGCAGCTCCGGCGAATACGAGCAGTACTTC. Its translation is CASSSGEYEQYF.

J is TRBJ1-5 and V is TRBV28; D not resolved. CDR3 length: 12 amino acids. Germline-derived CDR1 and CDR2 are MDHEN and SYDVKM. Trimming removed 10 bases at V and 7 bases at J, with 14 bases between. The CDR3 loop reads CATSGGRQPQHF. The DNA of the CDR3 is TGTGCCACGTCCGGCGGCCGCCAGCCCCAGCATTTT. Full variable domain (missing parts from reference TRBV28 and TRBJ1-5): DVKVTQSSRYLVKRTGEKVFLECVQDMDHENMFWYRQDPGLGLRLIYFSYDVKMKEKGDIPEGYSVSREKKERFSLILESASTNQTSMYLCATSGGRQPQHFGDGTRLSIL.

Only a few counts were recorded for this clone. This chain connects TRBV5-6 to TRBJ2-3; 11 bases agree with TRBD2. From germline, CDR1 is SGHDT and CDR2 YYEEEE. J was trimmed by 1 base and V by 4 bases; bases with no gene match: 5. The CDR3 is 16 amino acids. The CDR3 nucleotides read TGTGCCAGCAGCGCCACGACTAGCGGGGGCACAGATACGCAGTATTTT. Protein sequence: CASSATTSGGTDTQYF.

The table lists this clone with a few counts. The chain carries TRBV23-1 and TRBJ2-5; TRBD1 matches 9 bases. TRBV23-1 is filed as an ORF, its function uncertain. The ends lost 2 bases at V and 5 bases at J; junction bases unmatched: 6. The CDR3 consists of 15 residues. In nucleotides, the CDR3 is TGCGCCAGCAGTCAACTTACAGGGGGCTCGGAGACCCAGTACTTC. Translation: CASSQLTGGSETQYF.

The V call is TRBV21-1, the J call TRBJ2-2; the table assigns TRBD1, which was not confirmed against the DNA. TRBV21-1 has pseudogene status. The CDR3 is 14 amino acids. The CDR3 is CASSRDRYTGELFF. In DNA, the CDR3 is TGTGCCAGCAGCAGGGACAGGTACACCGGGGAGCTGTTTTTT.

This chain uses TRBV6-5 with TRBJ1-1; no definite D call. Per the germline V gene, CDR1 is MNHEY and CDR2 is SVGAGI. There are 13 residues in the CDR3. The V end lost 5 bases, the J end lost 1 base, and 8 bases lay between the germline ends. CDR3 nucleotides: TGTGCCAGCAGTCGCCTTAGGAACACTGAAGCTTTCTTT. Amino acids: CASSRLRNTEAFF.

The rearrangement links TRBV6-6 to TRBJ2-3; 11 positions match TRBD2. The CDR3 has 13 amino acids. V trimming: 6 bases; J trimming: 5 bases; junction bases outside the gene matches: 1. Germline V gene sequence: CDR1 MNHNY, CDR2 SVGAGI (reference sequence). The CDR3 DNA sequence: TGTGCCAGCAGGGGGACTAGCGGAGATACGCAGTATTTT. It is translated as CASRGTSGDTQYF.

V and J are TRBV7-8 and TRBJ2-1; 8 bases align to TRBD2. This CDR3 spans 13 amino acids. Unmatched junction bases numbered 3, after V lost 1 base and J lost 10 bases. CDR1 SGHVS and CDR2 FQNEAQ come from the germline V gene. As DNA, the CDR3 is TGTGCCAGCAGCTTAGACCAGCGGGGGGAGCAGTTCTTC. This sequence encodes CASSLDQRGEQFF.